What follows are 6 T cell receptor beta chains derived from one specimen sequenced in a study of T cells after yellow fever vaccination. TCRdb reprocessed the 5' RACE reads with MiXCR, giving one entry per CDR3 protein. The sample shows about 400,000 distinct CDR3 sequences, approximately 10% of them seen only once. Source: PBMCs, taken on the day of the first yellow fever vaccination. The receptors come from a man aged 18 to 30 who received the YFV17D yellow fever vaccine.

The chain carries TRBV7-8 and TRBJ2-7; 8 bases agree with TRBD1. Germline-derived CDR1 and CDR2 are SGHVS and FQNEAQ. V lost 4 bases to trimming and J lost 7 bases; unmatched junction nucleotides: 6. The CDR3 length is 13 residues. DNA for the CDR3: TGTGCCAGCAGCTCCGGACAGGGTGGGGAGCAGTACGTC. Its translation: CASSSGQGGEQYV.

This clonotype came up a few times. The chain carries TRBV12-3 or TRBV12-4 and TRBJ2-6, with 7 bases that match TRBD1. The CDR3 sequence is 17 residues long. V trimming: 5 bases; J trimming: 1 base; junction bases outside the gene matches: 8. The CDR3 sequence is CASSMRQGNSGANVLTF. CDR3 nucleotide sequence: TGTGCCAGCAGTATGAGACAGGGTAATTCTGGGGCCAACGTCCTGACTTTC.

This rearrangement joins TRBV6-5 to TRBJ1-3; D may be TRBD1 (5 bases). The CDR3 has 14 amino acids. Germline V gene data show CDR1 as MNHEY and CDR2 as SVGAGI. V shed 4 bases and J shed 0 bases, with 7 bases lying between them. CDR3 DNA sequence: TGTGCCAGCAGTTCCGGGGCCTCTGGAAACACCATATATTTT. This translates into CASSSGASGNTIYF.

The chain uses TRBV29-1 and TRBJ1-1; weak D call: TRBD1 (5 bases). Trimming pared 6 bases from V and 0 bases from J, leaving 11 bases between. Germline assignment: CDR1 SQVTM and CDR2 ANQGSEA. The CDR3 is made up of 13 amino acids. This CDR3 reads CSVAGGVNTEAFF. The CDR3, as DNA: TGCAGCGTGGCGGGGGGAGTGAACACTGAAGCTTTCTTT.

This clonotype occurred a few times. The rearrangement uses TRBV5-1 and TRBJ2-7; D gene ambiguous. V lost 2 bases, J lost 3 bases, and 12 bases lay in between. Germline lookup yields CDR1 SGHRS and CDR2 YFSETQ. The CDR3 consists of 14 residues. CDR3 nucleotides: TGCGCCAGCAGCTTACTTGCCAACGGCTACGAGCAGTACTTC. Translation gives CASSLLANGYEQYF.

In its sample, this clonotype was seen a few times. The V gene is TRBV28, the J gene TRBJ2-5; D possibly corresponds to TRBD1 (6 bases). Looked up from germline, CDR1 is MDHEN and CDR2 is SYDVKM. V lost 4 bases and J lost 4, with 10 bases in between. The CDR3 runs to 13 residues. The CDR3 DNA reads TGTGCCAGCAGTTATACAGGGAGAGAGACCCAGTACTTC. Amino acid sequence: CASSYTGRETQYF.